The 13 T cell receptor beta chains below were found in one sample sequenced in a study of T cell repertoires in cytomegalovirus infection. TCRdb reprocessed the reads with MiXCR, giving one entry per CDR3 protein. Found here are approximately 200,000 distinct CDR3 sequences, roughly 28% of them singletons; the top ten hold roughly 31%. Material for sequencing was PBMCs. These receptors originate from a human donor in good health (CMV status not recorded). Some clones in this sample may be carry-over from other donors' samples.

This clonotype was seen ten or more times. This sequence joins TRBV7-2 and TRBJ2-5, with D possibly called TRBD1 or TRBD2 (7 bases each). CDR1 SGHTA and CDR2 FQGNSA come from the germline V gene. CDR3 length: 16 residues. The V end was cut by 1 base, the J end by 4 bases, with 16 bases between. In nucleotides, the CDR3 is TGTGCCAGCAGCTTAGGCCAGGGGGGGTTTACAGAGACCCAGTACTTC. Translated, it gives CASSLGQGGFTETQYF. Full variable domain (remainder filled in from reference TRBV7-2 and TRBJ2-5): GAGVSQSPSNKVTEKGKDVELRCDPISGHTALYWYRQSLGQGLEFLIYFQGNSAPDKSGLPSDRFSAERTGGSVSTLTIQRTQQEDSAVYLCASSLGQGGFTETQYFGPGTRLLVL.

The sample holds a few counts of this clonotype. The rearrangement joins TRBV5-4 to TRBJ1-4; D is possibly TRBD1 (5 bases). This CDR3 contains 16 residues. Germline lookup yields CDR1 SGHNT and CDR2 YYREEE (reference sequence). The V end was cut by 4 bases, the J end by 8 bases, with 21 bases between. CDR3 nucleotides: TGTGCCAGCAGCCTAGAACCGACAGCCGAAGGGGAAAAACTGTTTTTT. Translated: CASSLEPTAEGEKLFF.

This clonotype was picked up a small number of times. This rearrangement joins TRBV29-1 to TRBJ1-4; D might be TRBD1 (5 bases). The CDR3 totals 15 residues. V was pared by 5 bases and J by 3 bases, with 16 bases between. Germline V gives CDR1 SQVTM, CDR2 ANQGSEA. DNA for the CDR3: TGCAGCGTTTCGGCGACGGGGGAGGCTAATGAAAAACTGTTTTTT. Its protein is CSVSATGEANEKLFF.

The CDR3 DNA sequence: TGCAGTGCTACCATGACAGGGCTCCGCAACGAGCAGTACTTC. Its protein is CSATMTGLRNEQYF. V usage is TRBV20-1 and J usage is TRBJ2-7, with TRBD1 identical over 7 bases. The CDR3 totals 14 residues. Germline V gene lookup returns CDR1 DFQATT and CDR2 SNEGSKA (reference sequence). The V and J ends lost 4 bases and 5 bases, in that order; junction bases with no gene match: 11.

This clonotype turned up a few times. V is TRBV9 and J is TRBJ2-2, with no clear D. The CDR3 has 13 amino acids. Germline CDR1 and CDR2: SGDLS and YYNGEE. The V end was cut by 2 bases, the J end by 4 bases, with 6 bases between. CDR3 amino acids: CASSVRVTGELFF. The CDR3 DNA sequence: TGTGCCAGCAGCGTTCGGGTCACCGGGGAGCTGTTTTTT. Complete variable domain (other parts from reference TRBV9 and TRBJ2-2): DSGVTQTPKHLITATGQRVTLRCSPRSGDLSVYWYQQSLDQGLQFLIQYYNGEERAKGNILERFSAQQFPDLHSELNLSSLELGDSALYFCASSVRVTGELFFGEGSRLTVL.

This clonotype was observed a handful of times. This chain uses TRBV10-3 with TRBJ2-5; 9 positions agree with TRBD1. The germline V gene has CDR1 ENHRY and CDR2 SYGVKD. V lost 3 bases and J lost 2; bases outside the gene matches: 1. The CDR3 has 14 residues. The CDR3 DNA reads as TGTGCCATCAGTGAAGGGACAGGGCAAGAGACCCAGTACTTC. Residues: CAISEGTGQETQYF.

This CDR3 is CASSWGLAPDVETQYF. CDR3 nucleotides: TGTGCCAGCAGCTGGGGACTAGCTCCGGACGTGGAGACCCAGTACTTC. This chain links TRBV5-5 with TRBJ2-5, with 9 bases identical to TRBD2. Germline V CDR1 and CDR2: SGHKS, YYEKEE (reference sequence). J was trimmed by 5 bases and V by 3 bases; bases with no gene match: 11. This CDR3 is 16 amino acids long.

The chain joins TRBV6-2 or TRBV6-3 to TRBJ2-7, with TRBD2 matching over 12 bases. Germline loops: CDR1 MNHEY, CDR2 SVGEGT. V shed 10 bases, J shed 4 bases, and the junction held 8 bases outside the gene matches. This CDR3 spans 14 amino acids. Written as DNA, the CDR3 is TGTGCCACCTCGGAAGGACTAGCGGGATACGAGCAGTACTTC. Translating gives CATSEGLAGYEQYF.

CDR3 in DNA: TGTGCCAGCAGTTTCACGACCCTCACTGAAGCTTTCTTT. It encodes CASSFTTLTEAFF. The J gene is TRBJ1-1, the V gene TRBV6-5, with D unresolved. This CDR3 is built from 13 residues. Germline loops: CDR1 MNHEY, CDR2 SVGAGI. Trimming took off 4 bases at V and 4 bases at J, with 10 bases between the two ends.

This chain connects TRBV30 to TRBJ2-5; 7 bases align to TRBD1. CDR1 and CDR2 (germline): GTSNPN, SVGIG (reference sequence). Trimming at V came to 3 bases and at J to 2 bases, leaving 9 bases not matched to a gene. The CDR3 is 15 residues long. CDR3 residues: CAWSLSTGWQETQYF. Here the CDR3 DNA reads TGTGCCTGGAGCCTCTCGACAGGGTGGCAAGAGACCCAGTACTTC.

The rearrangement uses TRBV5-1 and TRBJ1-4; the D gene is possibly TRBD1 (5 bases). CDR3 length: 15 amino acids. V was shortened by 2 bases and J by 8 bases, with 16 bases between the two germline ends. Germline CDR1 and CDR2: SGHRS and YFSETQ. The CDR3 region is CASSFGTPGGEKLFF. The CDR3 coding sequence is TGCGCCAGCAGCTTTGGGACCCCGGGGGGAGAAAAACTGTTTTTT.

There are many counts of this clonotype. The chain couples TRBV7-3 to TRBJ1-1, with TRBD1 matching over 10 bases. This CDR3 region has 18 residues. Looked up from germline, CDR1 is SGHTA and CDR2 is FQGTGA. Trimming took 1 base from V and 0 from J; bases not matched to a gene: 8. The CDR3: CASSLRSGTGALNTEAFF. The CDR3 nucleotides are TGTGCCAGCAGCTTAAGATCCGGGACAGGGGCCTTGAACACTGAAGCTTTCTTT. Looking up the rest from reference TRBV7-3 and TRBJ1-1 gives the full variable domain: GAGVSQTPSNKVTEKGKYVELRCDPISGHTALYWYRQSLGQGPEFLIYFQGTGAADDSGLPNDRFFAVRPEGSVSTLKIQRTERGDSAVYLCASSLRSGTGALNTEAFFGQGTRLTVV.

In the case of this clonotype: A much larger clone sits a single nucleotide away, making a read error possible. The V and J genes are TRBV7-3 and TRBJ1-6; a possible D gene is TRBD1 (6 bases). The CDR3 contains 14 residues. V was shortened by 4 bases and J by 14 bases, with 18 bases between the two germline ends. Germline assignment: CDR1 SGHTA and CDR2 FQGTGA. CDR3: CASSYGAGEGALHF. CDR3 DNA: TGTGCCAGCAGCTACGGGGCCGGGGAGGGGGCCCTCCACTTT.